The 29 T cell receptor beta chains presented below share a single source sample, sequenced in a study of OX40 agonist ivuxolimab in advanced cancers. The method was immunoSEQ multiplex PCR; TCRdb's version includes in-frame clones alone and lacks a portion of them. The profile shows tens of thousands of clones, roughly nine tenths of them singletons. The sequencing here drew on CD4+ or CD8+ T cells sorted from blood, taken in a trial of the OX40 agonist ivuxolimab. The receptors were sampled from an adult with an advanced solid tumor such as melanoma, head and neck, liver or kidney cancer.

V and J are TRBV27 and TRBJ2-1; no clear D. Per the germline V gene, CDR1 is MNHEY and CDR2 is SMNVEV (reference sequence). The CDR3 is 13 residues long. Trimming removed 1 base from V and 7 bases from J, with 8 bases in between. CDR3 sequence (DNA): TGTGCCAGCAGTTTATACCCAGCAAATGAGCAGTTCTTC. This sequence encodes CASSLYPANEQFF.

J is TRBJ1-6 and V is TRBV30; D is possibly TRBD1 (5 bases). This CDR3 contains 13 residues. V gave up 2 bases and J gave up 8 bases, with 10 bases separating them. From germline, CDR1 is GTSNPN and CDR2 SVGIG (reference sequence). CDR3 coding DNA: TGTGCCTGGAGTTGGTTAGGGGATTCACCCCTCCACTTT. Amino acid sequence: CAWSWLGDSPLHF.

The chain has TRBV7-9 and TRBJ2-1, with 8 bases fitting TRBD2. This CDR3 spans 12 amino acids. Germline CDR1 is SEHNR and CDR2 is FQNEAQ (reference sequence). The V and J ends lost 7 bases and 10 bases, in that order; junction bases with no gene match: 6. The CDR3 DNA follows: TGTGCCAGCAACCTCATAGCGGGAGAGCAGTTCTTC. Translating gives CASNLIAGEQFF.

V is TRBV6-5 and J is TRBJ2-7; D is unresolved. CDR3 length: 11 residues. V was cut by 5 bases and J by 2 bases, with 4 bases left in between. Germline V gives CDR1 MNHEY, CDR2 SVGAGI. The CDR3 nucleotides read TGTGCCAGCAGTACCACCTACGAGCAGTACTTC. It yields the protein CASSTTYEQYF.

The rearrangement uses TRBV10-1 and TRBJ2-1; 11 bases align to TRBD1. Germline V gene data show CDR1 as WNHNN and CDR2 as SYGVQD (reference sequence). The CDR3 runs 16 residues. Losses at the gene ends were 0 bases for V and 7 bases for J; bases not matched to a gene: 5. CDR3 sequence reads: CASSESGQGDRNEQFF. CDR3 nucleotides: TGCGCCAGCAGTGAGTCGGGACAGGGGGATAGGAATGAGCAGTTCTTC.

The chain carries TRBV5-4 and TRBJ2-1, with 7 bases matching TRBD2. CDR3 size: 16 residues. Germline V CDR1 and CDR2: SGHNT, YYREEE (reference sequence). The V and J ends lost 5 bases and 7 bases, in that order; junction bases with no gene match: 15. CDR3 nucleotide sequence: TGTGCCAGCAGTTCCCTGAGTGGCGGGAGCGGGAATGAGCAGTTCTTC. Translating gives CASSSLSGGSGNEQFF.

This chain links TRBV5-6 with TRBJ2-2, with a tentative D call TRBD1 (6 bases). This CDR3 is built from 17 residues. CDR1 is SGHDT, CDR2 YYEEEE, per germline. V was shortened by 4 bases and J by 1 base, with 17 bases between the two germline ends. The CDR3 DNA reads TGTGCCAGCAGCCCTACAGGGTTGCCTGAGAACACCGGGGAGCTGTTTTTT. The encoded protein is CASSPTGLPENTGELFF.

The chain uses TRBV9 and TRBJ2-3; D unclear. Germline V gene sequence: CDR1 SGDLS, CDR2 YYNGEE. The CDR3 sequence is 11 residues long. V was shortened by 0 bases and J by 5 bases, with 1 base between the two germline ends. This CDR3 reads CASSVGDTQYF. CDR3 DNA: TGTGCCAGCAGCGTAGGAGATACGCAGTATTTT.

The rearrangement joins TRBV4-1 to TRBJ1-6; D is unclear. CDR3 length: 15 amino acids. Looked up from germline, CDR1 is MGHRA and CDR2 is YSYEKL. V was shortened by 1 base and J by 10 bases, with 14 bases between the two germline ends. The CDR3 loop reads CASSQGEPMASPLHF. For the CDR3, the DNA is TGCGCCAGCAGCCAAGGGGAGCCCATGGCGTCACCCCTCCACTTT.

The chain combines TRBV4-2 with TRBJ1-4, with D maybe TRBD1 (6 bases). The CDR3 covers 15 residues. The germline V and J ends were trimmed by 1 base and 8 bases, with 14 bases remaining between them. The V gene's germline CDR1 is LGHNA and CDR2 YNFKEQ. The CDR3 bases are TGTGCCAGCAGCCAAGGTGGGGGGACATGGGAAAAACTGTTTTTT. Protein: CASSQGGGTWEKLFF.

V is TRBV6-4 and J is TRBJ2-5; 10 bases are shared with TRBD1. CDR1 is MRHNA and CDR2 is SNTAGT in the germline V gene. The CDR3 extends over 16 amino acids. The V gene end was trimmed by 0 bases and the J gene end by 4 bases; junction bases not matched to a gene: 5. CDR3 nucleotide sequence: TGTGCCAGCAGTGACTCGGGACAGGGGCGCGGAGAGACCCAGTACTTC. Protein: CASSDSGQGRGETQYF.

This chain links TRBV28 with TRBJ2-7; the match to TRBD1 covers 7 bases. J was trimmed by 2 bases and V by 6 bases; bases with no gene match: 4. The germline gives CDR1 MDHEN, CDR2 SYDVKM. The CDR3 covers 13 residues. In nucleotides, the CDR3 is TGTGCCAGCAGGGACAGGATCACCTACGAGCAGTACTTC. Translated: CASRDRITYEQYF.

The genes are TRBV15 and TRBJ2-1; 10 nucleotides agree with TRBD2. Losses at the gene ends were 4 bases for V and 6 bases for J; bases not matched to a gene: 6. Germline assignment: CDR1 LNHNV and CDR2 YYDKDF (reference sequence). This CDR3 contains 15 residues. The DNA for the CDR3 is TGTGCCACCAGCACACCCAGGACTAGCGGCAATGAGCAGTTCTTC. Translation gives CATSTPRTSGNEQFF.

The J gene is TRBJ2-2, the V gene TRBV27; TRBD1 aligns across 7 bases. The CDR3 covers 15 residues. V trimming: 8 bases; J trimming: 0 bases; junction bases outside the gene matches: 6. The germline gives CDR1 MNHEY, CDR2 SMNVEV (reference sequence). DNA of the CDR3: TGTGCCAGCTGTAAAGACAGGGCGAACACCGGGGAGCTGTTTTTT. As protein: CASCKDRANTGELFF.

The sample holds a few counts of this clone. This sequence joins TRBV4-2 and TRBJ1-1; the D is unclear. With 3 bases removed from V and 4 bases from J, the gap between germline ends came to 15 bases. Germline CDR1 reads LGHNA; CDR2 reads YNFKEQ. The CDR3 is 15 amino acids. The CDR3 bases are TGTGCCAGCAGCCATTCTCCCCGCTTGGGCACTGAAGCTTTCTTT. This translates into CASSHSPRLGTEAFF.

The V call is TRBV9, the J call TRBJ2-7; 8 nucleotides agree with TRBD2. This CDR3 is built from 14 residues. V trimming: 4 bases; J trimming: 6 bases; junction bases outside the gene matches: 9. Germline CDR1 reads SGDLS; CDR2 reads YYNGEE. CDR3 amino acids: CASSPSGSVVEQYF. CDR3 coding DNA: TGTGCCAGCAGCCCCAGCGGGAGTGTGGTCGAGCAGTACTTC.

This rearrangement joins TRBV7-9 to TRBJ2-1, with TRBD2 identical over 8 bases. The CDR3 runs 13 residues. The junction had 7 bases not matched to a gene; V was cut back by 6 bases and J by 9 bases. From germline, CDR1 is SEHNR and CDR2 FQNEAQ (reference sequence). The DNA for the CDR3 is TGTGCCAGCAGGCCGGGAGGGCCTTTTGAGCAGTTCTTC. Translation gives CASRPGGPFEQFF.

This chain uses TRBV4-3 with TRBJ2-5, with no clear D. In germline, CDR1 is LGHNA, CDR2 YSLEER. The CDR3 totals 15 residues. V was cut by 3 bases and J by 0 bases, with 11 bases left in between. The CDR3 DNA reads TGCGCCAGCAGCCAGTTGCTAGGCAACCAAGAGACCCAGTACTTC. Protein: CASSQLLGNQETQYF.

The chain links TRBV7-9 to TRBJ2-7; 8 nucleotides align to TRBD1. Trimming removed 5 bases from V and 4 bases from J; junction bases left unmatched: 10. In germline, CDR1 is SEHNR, CDR2 FQNEAQ (reference sequence). The CDR3 has 15 residues. The CDR3 spells CASSPVTGADYEQYF. CDR3 in DNA: TGTGCCAGCAGCCCCGTGACAGGGGCGGATTACGAGCAGTACTTC.

V usage is TRBV10-1 and J usage is TRBJ1-2; D gene ambiguous. Germline CDR1 WNHNN, CDR2 SYGVQD (reference sequence). The V end lost 8 bases, the J end lost 3 bases, and 19 bases lay between the germline ends. The CDR3 length is 15 residues. CDR3 nucleotide sequence: TGCGCCAGCGGGGTTAGAACCGGGCAGTACTATGGCTACACCTTC. Translated: CASGVRTGQYYGYTF.

The gene calls are TRBV2 and TRBJ1-1; D is uncertain. This CDR3 region has 15 residues. Germline CDR1 SNHLY, CDR2 FYNNEI. The V end lost 2 bases, the J end lost 0 bases, and 10 bases lay between the germline ends. The CDR3 DNA reads as TGTGCCAGCAGTGAATCGGGGAAGGTGAACACTGAAGCTTTCTTT. It specifies CASSESGKVNTEAFF.

The chain employs TRBV6-5 and TRBJ1-4; 7 bases align to TRBD1. Trimming at V came to 2 bases and at J to 0 bases, leaving 0 bases not matched to a gene. CDR1 is MNHEY and CDR2 is SVGAGI in the germline V gene. The CDR3 has 15 amino acids. The CDR3 spells CASSYGTATNEKLFF. The CDR3 DNA follows: TGTGCCAGCAGTTACGGGACAGCAACTAATGAAAAACTGTTTTTT.

The V gene is TRBV7-9, the J gene TRBJ2-5; possible D gene TRBD1, 5 bases. TRBJ2-7 matches the DNA end more closely, so the J call is doubtful. Germline V gene data show CDR1 as SEHNR and CDR2 as FQNEAQ (reference sequence). The CDR3 totals 12 residues. CDR3 DNA: TGTGCCAGCAGTCACGACAGTTACGAGCAGTACTTC. Amino acid sequence: CASSHDSYEQYF.

This rearrangement joins TRBV6-6 to TRBJ1-4; D unresolved. V was shortened by 0 bases and J by 7 bases, with 9 bases between the two germline ends. In germline, CDR1 is MNHNY, CDR2 SVGAGI (reference sequence). The CDR3 has 14 residues. The CDR3 region is CASSYSKRGEKLFF. CDR3 nucleotides: TGTGCCAGCAGTTACTCGAAGCGGGGTGAAAAACTGTTTTTT.

V gene TRBV28 combines with J gene TRBJ1-2; D gene uncertain. The CDR3 has 12 amino acids. Germline lookup yields CDR1 MDHEN and CDR2 SYDVKM. V lost 8 bases and J 4 bases, leaving 11 bases between the germline ends. The CDR3 region has the DNA TGTGCCAGCTCGGGAGGGTCCTATGGCTACACCTTC. Translated, it gives CASSGGSYGYTF.

The chain couples TRBV7-2 to TRBJ2-5; 8 bases are shared with TRBD2. Losses at the gene ends were 5 bases for V and 1 base for J; bases not matched to a gene: 3. CDR3 length: 14 residues. Looked up from germline, CDR1 is SGHTA and CDR2 is FQGNSA. The CDR3 sequence: CASSLTSGQETQYF. DNA for the CDR3: TGTGCCAGCAGCCTAACTAGCGGCCAAGAGACCCAGTACTTC.

This chain connects TRBV6-5 to TRBJ2-5, with D unclear. CDR3 length equals 13 residues. Trimming stripped 2 bases from V and 3 bases from J, with 7 bases between. The germline gives CDR1 MNHEY, CDR2 SVGAGI. CDR3 DNA sequence: TGTGCCAGCAGTTACGACGGCGAAGAGACCCAGTACTTC. Protein sequence: CASSYDGEETQYF.

The chain recombines TRBV4-2 with TRBJ2-7, with 9 bases fitting TRBD2. In germline, CDR1 is LGHNA, CDR2 YNFKEQ. CDR3 length: 15 residues. J lost 0 bases, V lost 0 bases, and 0 bases had no gene match. DNA of the CDR3: TGTGCCAGCAGCCAAGATAGCGGGAGCTCCTACGAGCAGTACTTC. Its protein product is CASSQDSGSSYEQYF.

The CDR3 nucleotides read TGTGCCAGCAGAACCCTCTTAGGGAACGAGCAGTACTTC. This translates into CASRTLLGNEQYF. The chain couples TRBV6-5 to TRBJ2-7, with D unresolved. The CDR3 runs 13 residues. Germline CDR1 and CDR2: MNHEY and SVGAGI. V shed 6 bases and J shed 5 bases, with 14 bases lying between them.